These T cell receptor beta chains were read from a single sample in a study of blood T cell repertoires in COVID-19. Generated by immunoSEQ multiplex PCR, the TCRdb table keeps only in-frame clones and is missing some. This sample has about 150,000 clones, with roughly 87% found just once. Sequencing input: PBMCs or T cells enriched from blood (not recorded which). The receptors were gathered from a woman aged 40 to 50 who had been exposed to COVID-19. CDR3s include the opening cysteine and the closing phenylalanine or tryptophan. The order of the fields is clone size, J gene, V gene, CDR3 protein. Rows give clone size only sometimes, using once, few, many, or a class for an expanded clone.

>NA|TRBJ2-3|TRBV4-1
CASSRTSGGTDTQYF
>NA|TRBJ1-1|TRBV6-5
CASSSTTGGVTEAFF
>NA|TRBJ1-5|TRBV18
CASSPTTDSSNQPQHF
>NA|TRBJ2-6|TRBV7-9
CASTEGDSGANVLTF
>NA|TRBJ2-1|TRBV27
CASSTTGNEQFF
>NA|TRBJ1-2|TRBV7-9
CASSFRLELSRPNYGYTF
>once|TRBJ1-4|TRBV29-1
CSVEGTGDDEKLFF
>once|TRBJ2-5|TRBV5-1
CASSTGLAGVQETQYF
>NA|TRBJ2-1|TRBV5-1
CASSLRVYNEQFF
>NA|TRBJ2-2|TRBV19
CASVAYRGANGELFF
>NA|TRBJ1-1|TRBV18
CASSYGTGGTEAFF
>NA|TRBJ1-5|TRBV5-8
CASSFSKGGRSNQPQHF
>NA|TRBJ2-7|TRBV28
CASNSGRAKNEQYF
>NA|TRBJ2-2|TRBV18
CASSPPGRGRAGTGELFF
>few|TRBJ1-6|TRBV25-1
CASGQNEGVNSPLHF
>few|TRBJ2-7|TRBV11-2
CASSFGGRAAYEQYF
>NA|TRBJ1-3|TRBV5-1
CASSLDEGRGNTIYF
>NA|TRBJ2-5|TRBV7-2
CASRQGTETQYF
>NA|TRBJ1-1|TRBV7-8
CASSLVAGKAFF
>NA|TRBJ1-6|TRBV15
CATSREDNSNSPLHF
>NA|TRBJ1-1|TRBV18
CASSLKGAGFTEAFF
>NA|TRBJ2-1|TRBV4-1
CASSQVLGRGGNEQFF
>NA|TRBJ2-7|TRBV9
CASSVYGGTGRDEQYF
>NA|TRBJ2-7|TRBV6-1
CASSEWTSGIYEQYF
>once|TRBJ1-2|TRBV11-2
CASSLDVSRTFYGYTF
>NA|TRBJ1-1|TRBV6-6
CASSIPTGGDTEAFF
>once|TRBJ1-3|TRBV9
CASSVGVGGAGNTIYF
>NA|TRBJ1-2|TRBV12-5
CASGLGGDRVHGYTF
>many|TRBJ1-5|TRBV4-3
CASSQDEAQPQHF
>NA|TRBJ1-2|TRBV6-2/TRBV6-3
CASSYDRADYGYTF
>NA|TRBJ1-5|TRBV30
CAWSAVSNQPQHF
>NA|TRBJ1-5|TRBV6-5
CASSYSAASNQPQHF
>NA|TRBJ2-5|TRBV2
CAGGDSQETQYF
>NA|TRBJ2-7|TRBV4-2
CASSLRTSGAYEQYF
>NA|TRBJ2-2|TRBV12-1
CASSPPGQGIAGELFF
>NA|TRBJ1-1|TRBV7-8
CASSLPPGLTEAFF
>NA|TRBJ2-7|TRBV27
CASSLGLDSYEQYF
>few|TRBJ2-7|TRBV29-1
CSEGDSWVAEQYF
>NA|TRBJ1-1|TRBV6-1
CASSEGAGNTEAFF
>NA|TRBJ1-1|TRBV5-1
CASEFFRDRGTEAFF
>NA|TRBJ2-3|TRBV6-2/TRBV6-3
CASSHNPLKSGIGGDTQYF